This T cell receptor beta chain came from a study of shared clonotypes between healthy human individuals. Germline trimming cut 0 bases from V and 14 bases from J; bases unmatched to any gene: 19. In germline, CDR1 is LGHNA, CDR2 YNFKEQ. The CDR3 is 17 residues long. As defined, naive CD8 cells were CD45RO-negative and positively selected for CCR7, with terminally differentiated effector memory CD45RA+ cells excluded. Those who donated were healthy HIV-negative adults, with no recent acute infections or vaccinations reported. Replicate PCRs from sorted subsets contained around 200 ng DNA, which is some 30,000 T cell genomes. Repertoires were generated with immunoSEQ multiplex PCR, while TCRdb's copy carries only in-frame clones and drops some. The sample yields roughly 770,000 clones, roughly 96% seen once.

Sequencing input: naive CD8+ T cells sorted from blood. The sequence derives from a man aged 25 to 40 in good health. The rearrangement links TRBV4-2 to TRBJ2-3; 8 bases line up with TRBD1. The CDR3: CASSQEDLGQGKEGPYF. In DNA, the CDR3 is TGTGCCAGCAGCCAAGAAGACCTCGGACAGGGAAAAGAGGGGCCGTATTTT.